A selection of T cell receptor beta chains follows, all from one sample in a study of blood T cells in healthy people across ages. MiXCR, applied by TCRdb to the 5' RACE reads, yields one record per CDR3 protein. The sample lists approximately 1,100,000 distinct CDR3 sequences; 40% to 50% were seen once. Sequenced material: blood. The receptor set was obtained from a woman aged 55 to 70 in good health. Each CDR3 is given with its conserved first and last residue. The D gene is left open where the match is weak. Clone size is given for some rows only: seen once, a few or many times, or a class if the clone is expanded.

>.|many|TRBJ2-7|TRBV20-1
CSASPSWAYEQYF
>.|few|TRBJ2-7|TRBV4-2
CASSQERLVSYEQYF
>.|few|TRBJ2-3|TRBV5-6
CASSQQGFVVDTQYF
>.|.|TRBJ1-1|TRBV20-1
CSCPLNTEAFF
>.|.|TRBJ2-5|TRBV24-1
CATRPKDQHWNEQYF
>TRBD2|.|.|TRBV6-1
CASSDPTSWETQYF
>.|.|TRBJ2-3|TRBV2
CASSALAVSTDTQYF
>TRBD1|.|TRBJ1-5|TRBV2
CASSEGLQDRGSQPQHF
>.|.|TRBJ2-7|TRBV5-1
CASSGTRAYEQYF
>TRBD2|.|TRBJ2-1|TRBV20-1
CSARQREGLVHEQFF
>.|.|TRBJ1-5|TRBV28
CASSSNLQPQHF
>TRBD2|.|TRBJ2-7|TRBV2
CASSEESSGTIYEQYF
>.|.|TRBJ2-5|TRBV15
CATEGRSFQETQYF
>TRBD1|.|TRBJ1-2|TRBV20-1
CSAWYRTGGDGYTF
>.|.|TRBJ1-2|TRBV9
CASSVVTGTYGYTF
>.|.|TRBJ2-2|TRBV20-1
CSARRTITGELFF
>TRBD2|.|TRBJ2-1|TRBV9
CASSVGLAGGSNEQFF
>TRBD2|few|.|TRBV18
CASSPTGTSGSRINEQYF
>.|.|TRBJ2-7|TRBV9
CASSVAPSRAYEQYF
>TRBD2|few|TRBJ2-5|TRBV20-1
CSATAITGTNQYQETQYF
>TRBD1|.|TRBJ2-7|TRBV28
CASSNRDSLYEQYF
>.|once|TRBJ2-1|TRBV20-1
CSASVGTKNNEQFF
>TRBD1|.|TRBJ1-6|TRBV28
CASSSLQGQGNNSPLHF
>.|once|TRBJ2-3|TRBV3-1
CASSQLARTPTDTQYF